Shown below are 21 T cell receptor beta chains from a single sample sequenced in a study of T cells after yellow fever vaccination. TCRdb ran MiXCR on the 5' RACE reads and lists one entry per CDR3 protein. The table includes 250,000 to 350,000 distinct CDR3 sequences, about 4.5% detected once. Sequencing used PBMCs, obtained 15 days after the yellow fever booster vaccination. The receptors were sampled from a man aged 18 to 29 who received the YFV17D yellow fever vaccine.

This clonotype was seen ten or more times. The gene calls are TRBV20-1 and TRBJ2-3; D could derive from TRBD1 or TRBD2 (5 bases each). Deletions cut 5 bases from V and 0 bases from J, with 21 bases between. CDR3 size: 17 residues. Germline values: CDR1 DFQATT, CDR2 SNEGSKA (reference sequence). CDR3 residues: CSAFNPLVRESTDTQYF. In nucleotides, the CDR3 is TGCAGTGCTTTCAACCCCTTGGTCAGGGAGAGCACAGATACGCAGTATTTT.

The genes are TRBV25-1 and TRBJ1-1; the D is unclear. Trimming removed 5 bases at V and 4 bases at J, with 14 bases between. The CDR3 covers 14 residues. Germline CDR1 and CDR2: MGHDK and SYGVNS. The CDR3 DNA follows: TGTGCCAGCAGTCCGGAGGCTGTCGGCACTGAAGCTTTCTTT. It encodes CASSPEAVGTEAFF.

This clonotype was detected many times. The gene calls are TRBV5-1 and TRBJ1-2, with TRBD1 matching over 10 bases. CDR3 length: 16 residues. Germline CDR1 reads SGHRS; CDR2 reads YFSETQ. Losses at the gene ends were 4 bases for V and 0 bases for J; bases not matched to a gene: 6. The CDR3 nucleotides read TGCGCCAGCAGCCGCGACGACAGGGGGCCTAACTATGGCTACACCTTC. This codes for CASSRDDRGPNYGYTF. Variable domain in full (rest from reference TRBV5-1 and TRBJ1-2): KAGVTQTPRYLIKTRGQQVTLSCSPISGHRSVSWYQQTPGQGLQFLFEYFSETQRNKGNFPGRFSGRQFSNSRSEMNVSTLELGDSALYLCASSRDDRGPNYGYTFGSGTRLTVV.

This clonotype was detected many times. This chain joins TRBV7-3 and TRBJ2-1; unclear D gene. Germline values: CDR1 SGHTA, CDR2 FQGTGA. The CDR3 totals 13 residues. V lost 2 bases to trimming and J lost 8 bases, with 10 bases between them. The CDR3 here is CASSLGPVHEQFF. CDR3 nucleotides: TGTGCCAGCAGCTTAGGGCCGGTCCATGAGCAGTTCTTC. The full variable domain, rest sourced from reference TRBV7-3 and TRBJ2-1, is GAGVSQTPSNKVTEKGKYVELRCDPISGHTALYWYRQSLGQGPEFLIYFQGTGAADDSGLPNDRFFAVRPEGSVSTLKIQRTERGDSAVYLCASSLGPVHEQFFGPGTRLTVL.

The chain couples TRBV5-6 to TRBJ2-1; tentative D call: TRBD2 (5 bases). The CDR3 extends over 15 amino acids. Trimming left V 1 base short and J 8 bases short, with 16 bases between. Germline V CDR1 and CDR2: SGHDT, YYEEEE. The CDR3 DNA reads TGTGCCAGCAGCTTGCCGTTGGGGAGCAACGATGAGCAGTTCTTC. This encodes CASSLPLGSNDEQFF.

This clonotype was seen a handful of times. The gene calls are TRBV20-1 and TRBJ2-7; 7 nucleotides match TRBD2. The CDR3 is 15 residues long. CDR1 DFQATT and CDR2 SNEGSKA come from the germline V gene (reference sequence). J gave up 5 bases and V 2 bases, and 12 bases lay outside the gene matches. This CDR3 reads CSARPSRTRLDEQYF. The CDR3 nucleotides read TGCAGTGCTAGACCAAGCCGGACTAGATTGGACGAGCAGTACTTC.

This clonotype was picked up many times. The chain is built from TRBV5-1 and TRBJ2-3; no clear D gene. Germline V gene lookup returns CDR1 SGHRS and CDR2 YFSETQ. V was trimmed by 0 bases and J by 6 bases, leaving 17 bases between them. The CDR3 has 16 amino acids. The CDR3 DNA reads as TGCGCCAGCAGCTTGGGGGTAGATACGCCCCGGGATACGCAGTATTTT. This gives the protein CASSLGVDTPRDTQYF.

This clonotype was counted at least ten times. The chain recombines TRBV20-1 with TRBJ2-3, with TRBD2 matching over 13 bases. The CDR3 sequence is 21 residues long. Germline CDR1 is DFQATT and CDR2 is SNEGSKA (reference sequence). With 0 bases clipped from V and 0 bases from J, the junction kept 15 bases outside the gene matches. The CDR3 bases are TGCAGTGCTAGAGACCTAGCTGCCCCGGGACTAGCGGGGACTAGCACAGATACGCAGTATTTT. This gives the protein CSARDLAAPGLAGTSTDTQYF.

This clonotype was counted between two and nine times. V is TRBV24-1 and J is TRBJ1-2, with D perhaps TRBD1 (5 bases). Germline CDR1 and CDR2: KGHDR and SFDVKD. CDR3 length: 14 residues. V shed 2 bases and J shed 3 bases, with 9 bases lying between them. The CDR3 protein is CATSDSNRYYGYTF. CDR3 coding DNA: TGTGCCACCAGTGATTCGAACAGGTACTATGGCTACACCTTC.

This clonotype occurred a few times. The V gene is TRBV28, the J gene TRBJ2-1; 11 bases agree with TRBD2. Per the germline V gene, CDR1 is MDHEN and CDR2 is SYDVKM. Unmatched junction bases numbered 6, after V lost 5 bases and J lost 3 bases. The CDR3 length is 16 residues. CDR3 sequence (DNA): TGTGCCAGCAGTCCCTTGACTAGCGGGGACTACAATGAGCAGTTCTTC. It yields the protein CASSPLTSGDYNEQFF.

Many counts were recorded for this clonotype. CDR3 nucleotides: TGTGCCAGCAGCTTAGAGAGGACAGGGGGCGTAGGGACCAAAAACATTCAGTACTTC. Translated: CASSLERTGGVGTKNIQYF. The rearrangement uses TRBV7-6 and TRBJ2-4, with TRBD1 matching over 11 bases. V lost 1 base to trimming and J lost 2 bases; unmatched junction nucleotides: 10. This CDR3 region has 19 residues. CDR1 and CDR2 from the germline V gene are SGHVS and FNYEAQ.

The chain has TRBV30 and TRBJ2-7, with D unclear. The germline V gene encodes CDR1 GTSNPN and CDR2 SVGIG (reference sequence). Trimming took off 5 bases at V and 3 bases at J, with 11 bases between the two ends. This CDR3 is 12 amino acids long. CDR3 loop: CAWGDGVYEQYF. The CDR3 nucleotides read TGTGCCTGGGGCGACGGAGTCTACGAGCAGTACTTC. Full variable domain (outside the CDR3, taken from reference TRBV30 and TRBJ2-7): SQTIHQWPATLVQPVGSPLSLECTVEGTSNPNLYWYRQAAGRGLQLLFYSVGIGQISSEVPQNLSASRPQDRQFILSSKKLLLSDSGFYLCAWGDGVYEQYFGPGTRLTVT.

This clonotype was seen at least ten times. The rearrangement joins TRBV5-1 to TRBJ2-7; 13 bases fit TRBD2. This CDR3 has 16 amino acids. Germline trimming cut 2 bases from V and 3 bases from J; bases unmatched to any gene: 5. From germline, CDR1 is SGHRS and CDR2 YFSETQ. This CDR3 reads CASSFTSGGVIYEQYF. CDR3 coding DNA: TGCGCCAGCAGCTTCACTAGCGGGGGGGTAATCTACGAGCAGTACTTC.

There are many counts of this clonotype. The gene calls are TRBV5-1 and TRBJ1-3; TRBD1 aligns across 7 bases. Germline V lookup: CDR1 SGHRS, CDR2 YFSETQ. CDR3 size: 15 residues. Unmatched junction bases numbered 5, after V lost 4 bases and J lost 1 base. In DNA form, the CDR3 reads TGCGCCAGCAGCGAGGGACAGCTTTCTGGAAACACCATATATTTT. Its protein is CASSEGQLSGNTIYF.

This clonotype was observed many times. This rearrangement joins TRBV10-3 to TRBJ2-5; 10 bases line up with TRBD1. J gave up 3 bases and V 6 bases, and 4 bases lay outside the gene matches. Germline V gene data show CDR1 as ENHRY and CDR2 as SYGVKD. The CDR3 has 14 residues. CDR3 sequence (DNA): TGTGCCATCAGGGGACAGGGGAGCGAAGAGACCCAGTACTTC. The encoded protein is CAIRGQGSEETQYF.

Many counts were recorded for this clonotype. The chain's CDR3 is CASSPSLTSPDTQYF. CDR3 bases: TGTGCCAGCAGCCCGAGTCTTACTAGTCCAGATACGCAGTATTTT. This chain uses TRBV3-1 with TRBJ2-3, with a tentative D call TRBD2 (5 bases). V dropped 4 bases and J dropped 4 bases, with 15 bases sitting between them. From germline, CDR1 is LGHDT and CDR2 YNNKEL (reference sequence). The CDR3 consists of 15 residues.

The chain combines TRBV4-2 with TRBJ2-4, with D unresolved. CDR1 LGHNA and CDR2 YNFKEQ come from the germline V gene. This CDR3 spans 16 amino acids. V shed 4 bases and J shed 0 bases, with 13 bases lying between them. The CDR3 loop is CASSPVTALAKNIQYF. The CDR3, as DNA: TGTGCCAGCAGCCCCGTGACGGCCTTAGCCAAAAACATTCAGTACTTC.

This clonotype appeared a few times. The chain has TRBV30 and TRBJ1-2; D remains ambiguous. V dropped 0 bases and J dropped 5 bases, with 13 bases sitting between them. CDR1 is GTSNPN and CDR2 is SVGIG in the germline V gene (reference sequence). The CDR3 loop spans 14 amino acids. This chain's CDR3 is CAWSVLPGFYGYTF. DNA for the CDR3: TGTGCCTGGAGTGTACTCCCGGGGTTTTATGGCTACACCTTC. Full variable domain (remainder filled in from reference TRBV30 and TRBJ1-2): SQTIHQWPATLVQPVGSPLSLECTVEGTSNPNLYWYRQAAGRGLQLLFYSVGIGQISSEVPQNLSASRPQDRQFILSSKKLLLSDSGFYLCAWSVLPGFYGYTFGSGTRLTVV.

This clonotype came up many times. CDR3 residues: CASSYSRTLRNEQFF. In DNA, the CDR3 is TGTGCCAGCAGTTACTCCCGCACCCTCCGGAATGAGCAGTTCTTC. V is TRBV6-5 and J is TRBJ2-1; D remains unclear. The CDR3 runs to 15 residues. CDR1 and CDR2 from the germline V gene are MNHEY and SVGAGI. The ends were cut back, 0 bases at V and 7 bases at J, with 13 bases in the middle.

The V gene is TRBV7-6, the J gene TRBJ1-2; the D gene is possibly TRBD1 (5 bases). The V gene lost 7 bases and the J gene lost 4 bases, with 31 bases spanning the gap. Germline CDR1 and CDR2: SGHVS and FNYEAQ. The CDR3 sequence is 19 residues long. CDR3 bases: TGTGCCAGCACCACTCCGACCTCACAGGACGGAGCACAAATCTATGGCTACACCTTC. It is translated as CASTTPTSQDGAQIYGYTF.

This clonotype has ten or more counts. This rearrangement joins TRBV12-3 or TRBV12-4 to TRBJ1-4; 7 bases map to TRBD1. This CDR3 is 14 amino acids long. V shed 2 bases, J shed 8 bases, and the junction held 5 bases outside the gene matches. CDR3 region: CASSLRGPGEKLFF. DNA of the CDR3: TGTGCCAGCAGTTTAAGGGGGCCCGGGGAAAAACTGTTTTTT.